The 29 T cell receptor beta chains in this list originate from one sample, sequenced in a study of tumor-infiltrating lymphocytes in primary liver carcinoma. The authors made TCR beta cDNA from 400 to 600 ng total RNA with a constant-region primer. Libraries of TCR beta came from three nested multiplex PCR rounds with slightly modified ARM-PCR. The first two PCR rounds, around 10 cycles each, used TRBV1-TRBV30 forward primers and a C-beta reverse primer. TCRdb recomputed calls from the multiplex PCR reads with MiXCR, one row per CDR3 protein. The sample contains fewer than 85,000 distinct CDR3 sequences, 69% of which appear only once. Between roughly 17 and 31 mg of unsorted bulk tissue served as the source from which RNA and DNA were co-extracted. The specimen was tumor-adjacent normal liver tissue. These receptors were obtained from a man in his forties with primary liver carcinoma and hepatitis B virus infection.

Only a few counts were recorded for this clonotype. Possible read error: a much larger clone is one base away. This chain uses TRBV28 with TRBJ2-1; D is unresolved. The CDR3 totals 14 residues. Germline V gene lookup returns CDR1 MDHEN and CDR2 SYDVKM. The CDR3 region is CASKPVGPYNEQSF. CDR3 coding DNA: TGTGCCAGCAAACCAGTGGGCCCTTACAATGAGCAGTCCTTC.

This clonotype came up many times. In DNA, the CDR3 is TGTGCCAGCAGCTCCAGACCGAGCAATCAGCCCCAGCATTTT. Protein product: CASSSRPSNQPQHF. The rearrangement joins TRBV6-2 or TRBV6-3 to TRBJ1-5, with D hard to call. The CDR3 covers 14 residues. Trimming removed 6 bases from V and 1 base from J, with 10 bases in between. Germline values: CDR1 MNHEY, CDR2 SVGEGT.

The J gene is TRBJ2-3, the V gene TRBV11-2, with D tentatively TRBD2 (5 bases). Germline V gene sequence: CDR1 SGHAT, CDR2 FQNNGV. This CDR3 has 13 residues. The V end lost 3 bases, the J end lost 9 bases, and 13 bases lay between the germline ends. The CDR3 is CASSFGKADTQYF. CDR3 coding DNA: TGTGCCAGCAGCTTCGGGAAGGCGGACACGCAGTATTTT.

This clonotype was observed at least ten times. CDR3 in DNA: TGTGCCAGCAGCTTGGGCAGGGTGTACGAGCAGTACTTC. As protein: CASSLGRVYEQYF. The chain has TRBV5-4 and TRBJ2-7, with a possible D match to TRBD1 (5 bases). Trimming cost V 0 bases and J 4 bases, with 8 bases left between them. Germline CDR1 is SGHNT and CDR2 is YYREEE (reference sequence). CDR3 size: 13 residues.

The chain employs TRBV5-1 and TRBJ2-1, with 10 bases aligning to TRBD2. The J segment lost 3 bases and the V segment lost 0 bases, leaving 9 bases of the junction unmatched. The CDR3 runs to 18 residues. Germline CDR1 SGHRS, CDR2 YFSETQ. The CDR3 DNA reads TGCGCCAGCAGCTTGGCAGTGGCTAGCGGGAGTGACTACAATGAGCAGTTCTTC. Protein sequence: CASSLAVASGSDYNEQFF.

With regard to this clonotype: Relative to the germline gene, one junction end is altered; a read error may explain this. The V gene is TRBV29-1, the J gene TRBJ2-1; perhaps TRBD1 as D (6 bases). The CDR3 covers 14 residues. Germline V lookup: CDR1 SQVTM, CDR2 ANQGSEA. The CDR3 DNA reads as TGCAGCGTTTTGGACAGTCCCCCCTACAATGAGCAGCTCTTC. This sequence encodes CSVLDSPPYNEQLF.

About this clonotype: One base away lies a much larger clone, so this may be a sequencing read error. The chain carries TRBV5-1 and TRBJ1-5; 8 positions match TRBD1. The J call may not be correct, given that the DNA end is closer to TRBJ2-3. The length of the CDR3 is 16 residues. Germline lookup yields CDR1 SGHRS and CDR2 YFSETQ. The CDR3 nucleotides are TGCGCCAGCAGCTTCCCTACCGGACAGGGATATCAGCCCCAGTATTTT. The encoded protein is CASSFPTGQGYQPQYF.

Regarding this clonotype: Given a much more abundant clone one base away, this may be a read error. This chain's CDR3 is CASSLDRITDTQYF. DNA of the CDR3: TGTGCCAGCAGCTTAGACAGAATAACAGATACGCAGTATTTT. This rearrangement joins TRBV7-9 to TRBJ2-3; D unclear. Germline V gene data show CDR1 as SEHNR and CDR2 as FQNEAQ (reference sequence). The CDR3 is 14 residues long. Trimming left V 1 base short and J 3 bases short, with 8 bases between.

To note about this clonotype: Here the CDR3 omits its conserved ending phenylalanine or tryptophan, so a read error is the likely source. The J gene is TRBJ2-2, the V gene TRBV5-1; 15 nucleotides agree with TRBD2. The CDR3 is 16 residues long. The germline CDR1 and CDR2 sequences are SGHRS and YFSETQ. The CDR3 reads CTSSPGLAGGTGELFS. The CDR3 DNA reads as TGCACCAGCAGCCCGGGACTAGCGGGAGGAACCGGGGAGCTGTTTTCT.

A word on this clonotype: With a much larger clone just one base away, this may be a read error. The V gene is TRBV29-1, the J gene TRBJ1-2; possible D gene TRBD1, 5 bases. Germline V gene data show CDR1 as SQVTM and CDR2 as ANQGSEA. CDR3 size: 13 residues. The chain's CDR3 is CSVEPPGTYGFTF. CDR3 DNA: TGCAGCGTTGAACCCCCCGGGACCTATGGCTTCACCTTC.

V gene TRBV6-2 or TRBV6-3 combines with J gene TRBJ2-7; the match to TRBD2 covers 9 bases. Germline lookup yields CDR1 MNHEY and CDR2 SVGEGT. CDR3 length: 15 amino acids. Trimming took 5 bases from V and 8 from J; bases not matched to a gene: 13. The CDR3 is CASSLLAGRRYKQYF. The CDR3 bases are TGTGCCAGCAGTCTCCTAGCGGGAAGAAGGTACAAGCAGTACTTC.

In the case of this clonotype: One end of the junction does not line up with germline, which may come from a read error. DNA of the CDR3: TGTGCTAGCAGTTTCTTAGTCCCGGAGGGAGACACTGATGCTTTCTTT. Translating it yields CASSFLVPEGDTDAFF. This chain uses TRBV12-3 or TRBV12-4 with TRBJ1-1; D uncertain. The CDR3 has 16 amino acids.

This clonotype was detected ten times or more. The chain carries TRBV29-1 and TRBJ2-5; 7 nucleotides line up with TRBD1. CDR1 and CDR2 (germline): SQVTM, ANQGSEA. The CDR3 runs 16 residues. V was clipped by 0 bases and J by 1 base; unmatched bases: 8. This CDR3 is CSVEEEYGTVQETQYF. Written as DNA, the CDR3 is TGCAGCGTTGAAGAGGAATACGGGACAGTCCAAGAGACCCAGTACTTC. Together with reference TRBV29-1 and TRBJ2-5, the CDR3 gives the full variable domain: SAVISQKPSRDICQRGTSLTIQCQVDSQVTMMFWYRQQPGQSLTLIATANQGSEATYESGFVIDKFPISRPNLTFSTLTVSNMSPEDSSIYLCSVEEEYGTVQETQYFGPGTRLLVL.

The chain is built from TRBV10-3 and TRBJ1-2, with D unclear. CDR1 and CDR2 (germline): ENHRY, SYGVKD. CDR3 length equals 13 residues. Trimming took 4 bases from V and 1 from J, leaving 7 bases between them. CDR3 in DNA: TGTGCCATCAGTGTGCCGGTTAACTATGGCTACACCTTC. Protein product: CAISVPVNYGYTF.

The J gene is TRBJ2-7, the V gene TRBV11-2, with D hard to call. This CDR3 spans 13 amino acids. Germline values: CDR1 SGHAT, CDR2 FQNNGV. CDR3 coding DNA: TGTGTTAGCAGCTTTGATGGCTCTTACGAGCAGTACTTC. It codes for CVSSFDGSYEQYF.

Of note for this clonotype: No conserved phenylalanine or tryptophan ends this CDR3, so it is likely a read error. CDR3: CASSLTDGAYEQYL. In nucleotides, the CDR3 is TGTGCCAGTAGCTTAACCGACGGAGCCTACGAGCAGTACTTA. The J gene is TRBJ2-7, the V gene TRBV11-2; D remains ambiguous. The CDR3 contains 14 residues. Per the germline V gene, CDR1 is SGHAT and CDR2 is FQNNGV.

Comment on this clonotype: A read error may account for a junction end that differs from germline. The J gene is TRBJ1-2, the V gene TRBV29-1; D is unclear. The V gene's germline CDR1 is SQVTM and CDR2 ANQGSEA. There are 13 residues in the CDR3. The CDR3 loop reads CSIEGGPMYGYTF. In DNA, the CDR3 is TGCAGCATTGAAGGAGGTCCAATGTATGGCTACACCTTC.

Turning to this clonotype: The missing conserved phenylalanine or tryptophan at the end of this CDR3 makes a read error likely. The limits of the CDR3 on the DNA are not certain, so only TCRdb's listed CDR3 is given. The chain recombines TRBV11-2 with TRBJ2-7. Germline V gene sequence: CDR1 SGHAT, CDR2 FQNNGV. From its first to its last residue, the CDR3 has 16 amino acids. The CDR3 protein is CASSLEMAPKPYDQHS.

This clonotype appeared a single time. Relative to the germline gene, one junction end is altered; a read error may explain this. The chain has TRBV11-2 and TRBJ1-2, with D uncertain. Germline loops: CDR1 SGHAT, CDR2 FQNNGV. The CDR3 length is 13 residues. In nucleotides, the CDR3 is TGTGCCAGCAGCTTAGAGGGAAACTATGGCCACACCTTC. Translated, it gives CASSLEGNYGHTF.

Only a few counts were recorded for this clonotype. The rearrangement links TRBV4-2 to TRBJ2-5, with 8 bases lining up with TRBD2. The germline CDR1 and CDR2 sequences are LGHNA and YNFKEQ. The CDR3 sequence is 19 residues long. V shed 4 bases, J shed 7 bases, and the junction held 23 bases outside the gene matches. CDR3 loop: CASSPSWTSLAAFGGTQYF. The CDR3 bases are TGTGCCAGCAGCCCCAGTTGGACTAGCCTAGCGGCCTTTGGAGGGACCCAGTACTTC.

This clonotype was counted between two and nine times. The CDR3, as DNA: TGTGCCAGCAGCTCAAACGGGATGGGCAGGTTGTATAATGAGCAGTTCTTC. Amino acid sequence: CASSSNGMGRLYNEQFF. This rearrangement joins TRBV11-1 to TRBJ2-1, with D tentatively TRBD2 (5 bases). The germline V gene has CDR1 SGHAT and CDR2 FQDESV (reference sequence). V shed 4 bases and J shed 7 bases, with 23 bases lying between them. The CDR3 is 17 residues long. The full variable domain, with the rest looked up from reference TRBV11-1 and TRBJ2-1, is EAEVAQSPRYKITEKSQAVAFWCDPISGHATLYWYRQILGQGPELLVQFQDESVVDDSQLPKDRFSAERLKGVDSTLKIQPAELGDSAMYLCASSSNGMGRLYNEQFFGPGTRLTVL.

About this clonotype: A much larger clone lies one base from this, so it may be a read error. The conserved final phenylalanine or tryptophan is absent from the CDR3, which likely points to a read error. The rearrangement joins TRBV4-2 to TRBJ2-2, with 10 bases fitting TRBD2. Per the germline V gene, CDR1 is LGHNA and CDR2 is YNFKEQ. Losses at the gene ends were 1 base for V and 7 bases for J; bases not matched to a gene: 9. The CDR3 is 17 residues long. The CDR3 here is CASSQGGLAGDFGELFL. CDR3 sequence (DNA): TGTGCCAGCAGCCAAGGGGGCCTAGCGGGAGATTTCGGGGAGCTGTTTCTT.

Details on this clonotype: The germline gene is not matched at one end of the junction; a read error may be the cause. V usage is TRBV5-5 and J usage is TRBJ2-5; 15 bases map to TRBD2. Germline CDR1 and CDR2: SGHKS and YYEKEE (reference sequence). The CDR3 spans 15 residues. Here the CDR3 reads CGSSAGLAGGETQYF. CDR3 coding DNA: TGTGGCAGCAGCGCGGGACTAGCGGGAGGAGAGACCCAATACTTC.

This chain uses TRBV10-3 with TRBJ2-3; 12 nucleotides align to TRBD2. The CDR3 totals 16 residues. After removal of 0 bases from V and 14 bases from J, the junction contained 12 bases not matched to a gene. Germline CDR1 and CDR2: ENHRY and SYGVKD. CDR3 coding DNA: TGTGCCATCAGTGAGTCAGGGACTAGCGGGCCAGATACACGGTATTTT. Amino acids: CAISESGTSGPDTRYF.

This clonotype was recorded once. The V call is TRBV5-5, the J call TRBJ2-7, with TRBD2 matching 10 bases. V trimming: 1 base; J trimming: 13 bases; junction bases outside the gene matches: 14. Germline V gene data show CDR1 as SGHKS and CDR2 as YYEKEE (reference sequence). The CDR3 extends over 15 amino acids. In nucleotides, the CDR3 is TGTGCCAGCAGCTTGACTAGCGGGAACTCCTACGAGAAATACTTC. Translation gives CASSLTSGNSYEKYF.

Worth noting for this clonotype: One end of the junction varies from germline; a read error may be responsible. The V and J genes are TRBV11-2 and TRBJ2-5, with D possibly being TRBD2 (5 bases). The CDR3 contains 18 residues. From germline, CDR1 is SGHAT and CDR2 FQNNGV. The chain's CDR3 is CASSLARVALGKKETQYF. CDR3 DNA sequence: TGTGCTAGCAGCTTAGCGAGGGTAGCCTTGGGAAAAAAAGAGACCCAGTACTTC.

In regard to this clonotype: A much larger clone is a single base away; this may be a read error. The V call is TRBV4-2, the J call TRBJ2-3; 7 nucleotides match TRBD1. The CDR3 is 15 amino acids. After removal of 1 base from V and 4 bases from J, the junction contained 5 bases not matched to a gene. The germline CDR1 and CDR2 sequences are LGHNA and YNFKEQ. Written as DNA, the CDR3 is TGTGCCAGCAGCCAAGGACAGGGTACGGCAGATACGCAGTATTTT. Its translation: CASSQGQGTADTQYF.

This clonotype has only one observation. The CDR3 carries no conserved terminal phenylalanine or tryptophan, so it likely arises from a read error. The CDR3 reads CASSYYCGGYTI. As DNA, the CDR3 is TGTGCCAGCAGCTACTACTGCGGGGGCTACACCATC. The gene calls are TRBV28 and TRBJ1-2; no clear D. Trimming pared 6 bases from V and 8 bases from J, leaving 13 bases between. The CDR3 runs to 12 residues. Germline V gene lookup returns CDR1 MDHEN and CDR2 SYDVKM.

This clonotype showed up just a few times. Compared with germline, one end of the junction differs, possibly owing to a read error. This chain connects TRBV24-1 to TRBJ1-2; D is uncertain. The CDR3 runs to 15 residues. Germline V CDR1 and CDR2: KGHDR, SFDVKD. The CDR3 reads CAISDLPTLNYGYTF. The CDR3 DNA follows: TGTGCCATCAGTGATTTACCGACACTCAACTATGGCTACACCTTC.